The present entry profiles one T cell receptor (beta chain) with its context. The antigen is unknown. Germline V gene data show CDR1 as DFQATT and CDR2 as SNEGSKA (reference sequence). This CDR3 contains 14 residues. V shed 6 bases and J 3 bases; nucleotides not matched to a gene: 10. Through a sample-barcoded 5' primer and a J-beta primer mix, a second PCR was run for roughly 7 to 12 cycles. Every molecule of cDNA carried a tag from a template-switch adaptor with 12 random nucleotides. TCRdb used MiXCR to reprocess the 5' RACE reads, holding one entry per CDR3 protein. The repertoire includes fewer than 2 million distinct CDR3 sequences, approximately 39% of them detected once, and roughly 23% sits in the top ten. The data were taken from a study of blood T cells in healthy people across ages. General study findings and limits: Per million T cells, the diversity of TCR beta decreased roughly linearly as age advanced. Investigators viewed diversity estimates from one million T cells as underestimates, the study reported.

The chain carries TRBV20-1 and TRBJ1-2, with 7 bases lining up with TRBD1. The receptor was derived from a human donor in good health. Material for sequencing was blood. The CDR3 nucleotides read TGCAGTGCCAGACCCGCGGGGACAGACTATGGCTACACCTTC. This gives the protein CSARPAGTDYGYTF.